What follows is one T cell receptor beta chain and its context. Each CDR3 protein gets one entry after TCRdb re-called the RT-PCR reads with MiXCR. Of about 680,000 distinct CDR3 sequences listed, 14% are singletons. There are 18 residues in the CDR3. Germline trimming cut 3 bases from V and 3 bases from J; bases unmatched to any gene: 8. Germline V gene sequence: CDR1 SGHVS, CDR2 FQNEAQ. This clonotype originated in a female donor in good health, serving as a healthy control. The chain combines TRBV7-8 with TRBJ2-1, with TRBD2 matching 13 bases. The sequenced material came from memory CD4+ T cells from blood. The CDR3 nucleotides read TGTGCCAGCAGCTTTAGGACTAGCGGGAGTGCCCTCTACAATGAGCAGTTCTTC. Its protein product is CASSFRTSGSALYNEQFF.